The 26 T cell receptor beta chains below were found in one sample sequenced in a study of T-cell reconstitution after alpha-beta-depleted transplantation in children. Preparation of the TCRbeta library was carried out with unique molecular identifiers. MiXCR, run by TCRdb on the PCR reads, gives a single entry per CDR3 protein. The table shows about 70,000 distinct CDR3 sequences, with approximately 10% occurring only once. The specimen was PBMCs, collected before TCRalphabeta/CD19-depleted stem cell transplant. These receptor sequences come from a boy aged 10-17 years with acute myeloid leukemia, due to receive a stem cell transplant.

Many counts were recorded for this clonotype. For the CDR3, the DNA is TGTGCCAGCCGAACTAACATTGACACCGGGGAGCTGTTTTTT. Encoded protein: CASRTNIDTGELFF. This chain joins TRBV7-9 and TRBJ2-2; no clear D gene. V dropped 8 bases and J dropped 3 bases, with 13 bases sitting between them. The CDR3 has 14 amino acids. Germline V gene data show CDR1 as SEHNR and CDR2 as FQNEAQ (reference sequence).

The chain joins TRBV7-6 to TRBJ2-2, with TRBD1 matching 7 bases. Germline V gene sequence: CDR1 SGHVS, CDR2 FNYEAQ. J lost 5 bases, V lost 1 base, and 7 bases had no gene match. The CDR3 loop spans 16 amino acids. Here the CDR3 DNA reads TGTGCCAGCAGCTTAGTTAGGGGGCGCGGGACCGGGGAGCTGTTTTTT. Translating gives CASSLVRGRGTGELFF.

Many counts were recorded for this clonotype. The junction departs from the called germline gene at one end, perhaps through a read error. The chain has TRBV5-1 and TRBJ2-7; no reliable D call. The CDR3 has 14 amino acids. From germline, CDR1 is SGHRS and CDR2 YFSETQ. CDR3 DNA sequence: TGCGCCAGCAGTTTGGGCAGGAGCTCCTACGAGCAGTACTTC. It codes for CASSLGRSSYEQYF.

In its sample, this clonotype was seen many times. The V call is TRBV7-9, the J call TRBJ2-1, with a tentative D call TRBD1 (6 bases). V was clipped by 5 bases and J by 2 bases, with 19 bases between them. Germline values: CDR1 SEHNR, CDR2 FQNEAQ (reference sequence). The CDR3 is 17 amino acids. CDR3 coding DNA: TGTGCCAGCAGCCCGCGCGTAGGAGGACAGACCTACAATGAGCAGTTCTTC. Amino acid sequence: CASSPRVGGQTYNEQFF.

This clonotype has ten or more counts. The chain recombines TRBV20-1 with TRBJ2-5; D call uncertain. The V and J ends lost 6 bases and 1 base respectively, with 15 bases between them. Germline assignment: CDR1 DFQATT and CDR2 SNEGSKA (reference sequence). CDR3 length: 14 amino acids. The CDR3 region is CSAIGSGSQETQYF. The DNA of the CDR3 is TGCAGTGCCATAGGCTCGGGCAGCCAAGAGACCCAGTACTTC.

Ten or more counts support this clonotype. In nucleotides, the CDR3 is TGTGCCAGCAGCAGGGGACCCTCTAGCTCCTCGAACACCGGGGAGCTGTTTTTT. Translating gives CASSRGPSSSSNTGELFF. The chain links TRBV9 to TRBJ2-2; D tentatively reads TRBD1 or TRBD2 (5 bases each). This CDR3 contains 18 residues. Germline CDR1 is SGDLS and CDR2 is YYNGEE. V lost 4 bases and J 0 bases, leaving 19 bases between the germline ends.

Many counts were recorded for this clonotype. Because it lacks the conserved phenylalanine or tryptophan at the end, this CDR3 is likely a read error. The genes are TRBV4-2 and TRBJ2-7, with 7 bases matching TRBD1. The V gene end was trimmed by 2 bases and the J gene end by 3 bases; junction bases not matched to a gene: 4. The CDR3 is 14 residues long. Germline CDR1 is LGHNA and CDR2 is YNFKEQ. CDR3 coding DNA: TGTGCCAGCAGCCAAAGGACAGGCTACTACGAGCAGTACCTC. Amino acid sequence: CASSQRTGYYEQYL.

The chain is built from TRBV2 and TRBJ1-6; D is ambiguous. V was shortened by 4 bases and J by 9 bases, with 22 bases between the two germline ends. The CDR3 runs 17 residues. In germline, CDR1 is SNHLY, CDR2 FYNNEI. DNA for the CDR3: TGTGCCAGCAGTGCAATCGCGGCGGGCCCACCGGGTTCACCCCTCCACTTT. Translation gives CASSAIAAGPPGSPLHF.

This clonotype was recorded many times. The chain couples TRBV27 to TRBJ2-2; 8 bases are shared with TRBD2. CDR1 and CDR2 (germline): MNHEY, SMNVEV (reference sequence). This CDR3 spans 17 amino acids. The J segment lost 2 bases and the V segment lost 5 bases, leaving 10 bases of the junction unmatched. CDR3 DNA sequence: TGTGCCAGCAGTCACGCAATACTAGCGGAAAACACCGGGGAGCTGTTTTTT. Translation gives CASSHAILAENTGELFF.

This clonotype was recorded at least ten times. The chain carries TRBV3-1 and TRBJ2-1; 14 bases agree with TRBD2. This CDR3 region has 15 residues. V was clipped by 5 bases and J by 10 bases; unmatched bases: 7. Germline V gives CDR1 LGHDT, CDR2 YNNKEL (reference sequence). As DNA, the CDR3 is TGTGCCAGCAGCAAGAAACGGACTAGCGGGGGGGAGCAGTTCTTC. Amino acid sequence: CASSKKRTSGGEQFF.

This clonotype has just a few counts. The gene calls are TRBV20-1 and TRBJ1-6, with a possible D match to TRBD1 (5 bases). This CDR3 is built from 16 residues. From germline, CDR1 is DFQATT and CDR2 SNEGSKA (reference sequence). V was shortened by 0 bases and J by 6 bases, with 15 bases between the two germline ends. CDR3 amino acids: CSAREGHQGGNSPLHF. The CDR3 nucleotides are TGCAGTGCTAGAGAAGGACACCAGGGAGGTAATTCACCCCTCCACTTT.

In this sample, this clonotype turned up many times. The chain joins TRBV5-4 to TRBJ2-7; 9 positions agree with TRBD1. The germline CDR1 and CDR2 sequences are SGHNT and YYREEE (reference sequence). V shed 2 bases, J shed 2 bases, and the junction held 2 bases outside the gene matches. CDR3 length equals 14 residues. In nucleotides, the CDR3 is TGTGCCAGCAGCTTCGGGACAGGGACCTACGAGCAGTACTTC. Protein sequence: CASSFGTGTYEQYF.

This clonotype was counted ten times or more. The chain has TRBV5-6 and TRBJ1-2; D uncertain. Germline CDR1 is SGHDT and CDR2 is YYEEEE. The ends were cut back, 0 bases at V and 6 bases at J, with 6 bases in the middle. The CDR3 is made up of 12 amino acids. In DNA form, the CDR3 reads TGTGCCAGCAGCTTGGGGGGAAATGGCTACACCTTC. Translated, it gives CASSLGGNGYTF.

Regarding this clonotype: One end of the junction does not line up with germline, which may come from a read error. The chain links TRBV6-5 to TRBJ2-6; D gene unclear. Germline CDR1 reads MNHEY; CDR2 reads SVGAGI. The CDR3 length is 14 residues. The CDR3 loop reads CASSSNSAANVLTF. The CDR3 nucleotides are TGTGCCAGCAGTTCGAACTCTGCGGCCAACGTCCTGACTTTC.

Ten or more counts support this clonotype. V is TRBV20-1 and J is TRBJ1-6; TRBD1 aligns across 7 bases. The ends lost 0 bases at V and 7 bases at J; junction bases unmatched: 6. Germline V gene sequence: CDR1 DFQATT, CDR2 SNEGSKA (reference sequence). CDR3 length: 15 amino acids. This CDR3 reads CSAREQGMGNSPLHF. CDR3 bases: TGCAGTGCTAGAGAACAGGGGATGGGAAATTCACCCCTCCACTTT.

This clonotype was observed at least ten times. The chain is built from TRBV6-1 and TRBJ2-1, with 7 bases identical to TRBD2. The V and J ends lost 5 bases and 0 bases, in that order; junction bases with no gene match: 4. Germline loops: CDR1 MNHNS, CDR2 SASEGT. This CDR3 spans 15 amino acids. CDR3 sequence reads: CASSRPGGSYNEQFF. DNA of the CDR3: TGTGCCAGCAGTCGTCCGGGGGGCTCCTACAATGAGCAGTTCTTC.

The CDR3 nucleotides are TGTGCCAGCAGTCGAGATAGCGGATACACAGATACGCAGTATTTT. Its translation: CASSRDSGYTDTQYF. The gene calls are TRBV2 and TRBJ2-3; tentative D call: TRBD2 (6 bases). The V end was cut by 5 bases, the J end by 2 bases, with 14 bases between. Germline loops: CDR1 SNHLY, CDR2 FYNNEI. There are 15 residues in the CDR3. The complete variable domain, with remaining parts taken from reference TRBV2 and TRBJ2-3, reads EPEVTQTPSHQVTQMGQEVILRCVPISNHLYFYWYRQILGQKVEFLVSFYNNEISEKSEIFDDQFSVERPDGSNFTLKIRSTKLEDSAMYFCASSRDSGYTDTQYFGPGTRLTVL.

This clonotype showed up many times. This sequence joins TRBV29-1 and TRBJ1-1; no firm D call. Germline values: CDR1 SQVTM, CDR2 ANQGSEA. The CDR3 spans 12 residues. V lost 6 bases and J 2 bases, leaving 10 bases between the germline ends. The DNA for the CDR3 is TGCAGCGTAGCAACGGTAAACACTGAAGCTTTCTTT. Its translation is CSVATVNTEAFF.

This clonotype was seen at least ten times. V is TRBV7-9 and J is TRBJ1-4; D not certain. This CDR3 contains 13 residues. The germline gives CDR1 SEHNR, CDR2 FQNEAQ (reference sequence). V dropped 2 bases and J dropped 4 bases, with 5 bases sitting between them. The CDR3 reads CASSLRVNEKLFF. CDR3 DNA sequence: TGTGCCAGCAGCTTACGAGTTAATGAAAAACTGTTTTTT. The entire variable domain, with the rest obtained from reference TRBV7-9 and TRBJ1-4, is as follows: DTGVSQNPRHKITKRGQNVTFRCDPISEHNRLYWYRQTLGQGPEFLTYFQNEAQLEKSRLLSDRFSAERPKGSFSTLEIQRTEQGDSAMYLCASSLRVNEKLFFGSGTQLSVL.

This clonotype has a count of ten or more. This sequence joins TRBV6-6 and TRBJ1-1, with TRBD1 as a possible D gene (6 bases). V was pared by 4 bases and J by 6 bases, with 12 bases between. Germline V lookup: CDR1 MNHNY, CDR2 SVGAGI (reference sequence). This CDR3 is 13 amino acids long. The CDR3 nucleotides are TGTGCCAGCAGTTTCGGGGGGGGGCCTGAAGCTTTCTTT. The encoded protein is CASSFGGGPEAFF.

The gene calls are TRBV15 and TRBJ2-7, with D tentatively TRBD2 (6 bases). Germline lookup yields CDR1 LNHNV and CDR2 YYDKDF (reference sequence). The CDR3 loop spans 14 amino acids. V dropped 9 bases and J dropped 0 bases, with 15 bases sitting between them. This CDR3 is CATGGYPNSYEQYF. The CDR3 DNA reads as TGTGCCACAGGAGGGTATCCGAACTCCTACGAGCAGTACTTC.

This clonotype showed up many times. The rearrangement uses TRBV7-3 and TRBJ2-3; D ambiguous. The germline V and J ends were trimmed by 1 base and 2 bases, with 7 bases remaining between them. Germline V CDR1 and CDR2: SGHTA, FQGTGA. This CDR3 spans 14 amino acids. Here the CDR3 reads CASSLSHPTDTQYF. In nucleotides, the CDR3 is TGTGCCAGCAGCTTAAGTCACCCCACAGATACGCAGTATTTT.

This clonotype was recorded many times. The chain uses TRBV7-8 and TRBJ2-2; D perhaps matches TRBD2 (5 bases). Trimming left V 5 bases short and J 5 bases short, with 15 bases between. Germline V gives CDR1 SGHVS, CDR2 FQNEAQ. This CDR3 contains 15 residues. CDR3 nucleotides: TGTGCCAGCAGCCCCCGGGGAGCAGATACCGGGGAGCTGTTTTTT. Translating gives CASSPRGADTGELFF.

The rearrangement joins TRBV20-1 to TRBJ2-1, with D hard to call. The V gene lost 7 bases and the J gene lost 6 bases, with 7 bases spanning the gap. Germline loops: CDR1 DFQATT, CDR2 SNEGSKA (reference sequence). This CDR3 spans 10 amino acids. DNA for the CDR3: TGCAGTGTATTAGCCAATGAGCAGTTCTTC. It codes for CSVLANEQFF.

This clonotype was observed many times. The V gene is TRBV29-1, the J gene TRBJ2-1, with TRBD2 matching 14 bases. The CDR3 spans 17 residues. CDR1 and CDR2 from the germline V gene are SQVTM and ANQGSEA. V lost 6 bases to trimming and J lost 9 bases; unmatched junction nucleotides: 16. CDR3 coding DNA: TGCAGCGTAGGGCGACTAGCGGGGGGGCCTGGGTTCGGTGAGCAGTTCTTC. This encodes CSVGRLAGGPGFGEQFF.

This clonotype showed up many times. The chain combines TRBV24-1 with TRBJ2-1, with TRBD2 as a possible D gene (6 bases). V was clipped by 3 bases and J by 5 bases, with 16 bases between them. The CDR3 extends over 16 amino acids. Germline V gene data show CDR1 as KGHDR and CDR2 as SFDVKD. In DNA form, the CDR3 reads TGTGCCACCAGTGATATCACTAGCTCTGGGGACAATGAGCAGTTCTTC. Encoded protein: CATSDITSSGDNEQFF.